The 21 T cell receptor beta chains given below trace back to one sample, sequenced in a study of blood T cell repertoires in COVID-19. TCRdb keeps only in-frame clones here, not all; method: immunoSEQ multiplex PCR. The profile covers approximately 230,000 clones, with around 88% appearing a single time and around 1.5% taken by the ten largest. The sequencing input was peripheral blood. These receptors all come from an older man with acute or convalescent COVID-19.

This chain links TRBV5-6 with TRBJ1-3, with unresolved D. This CDR3 has 14 residues. Trimming pared 3 bases from V and 0 bases from J, leaving 7 bases between. Germline values: CDR1 SGHDT, CDR2 YYEEEE. The CDR3: CASSSGLSGNTIYF. The CDR3 DNA follows: TGTGCCAGCAGCTCCGGTCTCTCTGGAAACACCATATATTTT.

This clone has more than one count but fewer than ten. This sequence joins TRBV18 and TRBJ1-1; D gene uncertain. CDR1 is KGHSH, CDR2 LQKENI, per germline. This CDR3 has 15 amino acids. V lost 2 bases to trimming and J lost 1 base, with 11 bases between them. CDR3 DNA sequence: TGTGCCAGCTCACCAAACGACACCCCGAACACTGAAGCTTTCTTT. Protein sequence: CASSPNDTPNTEAFF.

This clone has only one observation. V usage is TRBV5-4 and J usage is TRBJ2-1; TRBD2 agrees at 7 bases. V lost 2 bases and J lost 4; bases outside the gene matches: 6. Germline V gene lookup returns CDR1 SGHNT and CDR2 YYREEE (reference sequence). The CDR3 has 15 residues. In DNA form, the CDR3 reads TGTGCCAGCAGCTTTAGTCTAGCGGCGTACAATGAGCAGTTCTTC. Its translation is CASSFSLAAYNEQFF.

The chain recombines TRBV3-1 (or the pseudogene TRBV3-2) with TRBJ2-3, with 9 bases fitting TRBD2. There are 19 residues in the CDR3. With 0 bases clipped from V and 2 bases from J, the junction kept 12 bases outside the gene matches. Germline CDR1 reads LGHDT; CDR2 reads YNNKEL (reference sequence). CDR3 residues: CASSQEGSVAGVPTDTQYF. The CDR3 DNA reads TGTGCCAGCAGCCAAGAAGGCTCCGTAGCGGGAGTGCCCACAGATACGCAGTATTTT.

The chain combines TRBV18 with TRBJ2-7; 7 bases line up with TRBD2. V shed 2 bases and J 4 bases; nucleotides not matched to a gene: 8. This CDR3 is 15 amino acids long. Per germline, CDR1 KGHSH and CDR2 LQKENI. CDR3 sequence reads: CASSPSIQGGYEQYF. The CDR3 nucleotides read TGTGCCAGCTCACCATCAATCCAGGGAGGGTACGAGCAGTACTTC.

This sequence joins TRBV5-1 and TRBJ2-3, with D perhaps matching TRBD1 (6 bases). The CDR3 length is 15 residues. V dropped 2 bases and J dropped 2 bases, with 12 bases sitting between them. Germline CDR1 reads SGHRS; CDR2 reads YFSETQ. CDR3 loop: CASSLQGIITDTQYF. CDR3 coding DNA: TGCGCCAGCAGCTTACAGGGCATTATCACAGATACGCAGTATTTT.

Regarding this clone: A junction end diverges from the germline sequence, so it may reflect a read error. The DNA for the CDR3 is TGTGCCACCAGCAGAGAACAGACCGGTCGTTTGAGCTTC. Its protein product is CATSREQTGRLSF. V usage is TRBV15 and J usage is TRBJ2-7; D unclear. The CDR3 loop spans 13 amino acids. Germline CDR1 LNHNV, CDR2 YYDKDF (reference sequence).

The chain is built from TRBV19 and TRBJ2-7; D perhaps matches TRBD1 (5 bases). V lost 3 bases, J lost 3 bases, and 15 bases lay in between. In germline, CDR1 is LNHDA, CDR2 SQIVND (reference sequence). This CDR3 is built from 15 residues. The CDR3 here is CASSISGLEIYEQYF. The DNA for the CDR3 is TGTGCCAGTAGTATCTCAGGGCTAGAGATCTACGAGCAGTACTTC.

CDR3 protein: CASSPRLSEAPGNTIYF. The DNA for the CDR3 is TGTGCCAGCAGCCCCCGGCTGTCCGAGGCTCCTGGAAACACCATATATTTT. V usage is TRBV13 and J usage is TRBJ1-3; D call uncertain. The germline gives CDR1 PRHDT, CDR2 FYEKMQ (reference sequence). This CDR3 comprises 17 residues. The V gene lost 5 bases and the J gene lost 2 bases, with 19 bases spanning the gap. Supplemented by reference TRBV13 and TRBJ1-3, the full variable domain reads AAGVIQSPRHLIKEKRETATLKCYPIPRHDTVYWYQQGPGQDPQFLISFYEKMQSDKGSIPDRFSAQQFSDYHSELNMSSLELGDSALYFCASSPRLSEAPGNTIYFGEGSWLTVV.

The V call is TRBV19, the J call TRBJ1-1; 10 positions agree with TRBD1. CDR1 LNHDA and CDR2 SQIVND come from the germline V gene (reference sequence). The CDR3 loop spans 16 amino acids. J lost 2 bases, V lost 0 bases, and 3 bases had no gene match. CDR3 in DNA: TGTGCCAGTAGTATAGAAGACAGGGGGCCTAACACTGAAGCTTTCTTT. This translates into CASSIEDRGPNTEAFF.

The rearrangement links TRBV7-2 to TRBJ1-2, with TRBD1 matching 8 bases. The germline gives CDR1 SGHTA, CDR2 FQGNSA. Germline trimming cut 2 bases from V and 0 bases from J; bases unmatched to any gene: 2. The CDR3 has 15 amino acids. In nucleotides, the CDR3 is TGTGCCAGCAGCTTATCAGGGGGCACTAACTATGGCTACACCTTC. Protein sequence: CASSLSGGTNYGYTF.

V and J are TRBV7-2 and TRBJ1-1; 8 bases are a match to TRBD1. CDR3 length equals 15 residues. V was clipped by 5 bases and J by 2 bases; unmatched bases: 7. The germline V gene has CDR1 SGHTA and CDR2 FQGNSA. The CDR3 DNA reads as TGTGCCAGCAGCCCCCAGACAGGGGATAACACTGAAGCTTTCTTT. It translates to CASSPQTGDNTEAFF.

The rearrangement joins TRBV7-8 to TRBJ1-2, with a weak D call TRBD1 (6 bases). The V end lost 5 bases, the J end lost 7 bases, and 20 bases lay between the germline ends. Germline V gives CDR1 SGHVS, CDR2 FQNEAQ. The CDR3 is made up of 15 amino acids. CDR3 DNA sequence: TGTGCCAGCAGCCGAGGGGGGAGGGAGACGACTGGCTACACCTTC. This translates into CASSRGGRETTGYTF. The full variable domain, completed using reference TRBV7-8 and TRBJ1-2, is GAGVSQSPRYKVAKRGQDVALRCDPISGHVSLFWYQQALGQGPEFLTYFQNEAQLDKSGLPSDRFFAERPEGSVSTLKIQRTQQEDSAVYLCASSRGGRETTGYTFGSGTRLTVV.

V is TRBV5-5 and J is TRBJ1-2, with D tentatively TRBD1 (5 bases). The germline V gene encodes CDR1 SGHKS and CDR2 YYEKEE (reference sequence). V was trimmed by 2 bases and J by 8 bases, leaving 13 bases between them. The CDR3 has 13 residues. CDR3 sequence: CASSFQGSGGYTF. The CDR3 DNA follows: TGTGCCAGCAGCTTTCAGGGAAGTGGCGGCTACACCTTC. Complete variable domain (other parts from reference TRBV5-5 and TRBJ1-2): DAGVTQSPTHLIKTRGQQVTLRCSPISGHKSVSWYQQVLGQGPQFIFQYYEKEERGRGNFPDRFSARQFPNYSSELNVNALLLGDSALYLCASSFQGSGGYTFGSGTRLTVV.

The chain links TRBV5-1 to TRBJ2-6; 11 bases map to TRBD1. This CDR3 is 19 amino acids long. V trimming: 0 bases; J trimming: 4 bases; junction bases outside the gene matches: 9. CDR1 SGHRS and CDR2 YFSETQ come from the germline V gene. The CDR3 spells CASSLESWTGGSGANVLTF. DNA of the CDR3: TGCGCCAGCAGCTTGGAATCGTGGACAGGGGGCTCAGGGGCCAACGTCCTGACTTTC.

This clone showed up just once. The chain combines TRBV28 with TRBJ1-4; D unresolved. Germline CDR1 and CDR2: MDHEN and SYDVKM. CDR3 length: 15 residues. The ends were cut back, 5 bases at V and 0 bases at J, with 10 bases in the middle. In DNA, the CDR3 is TGTGCCAGCAGTACCCACTCTGCAACTAATGAAAAACTGTTTTTT. Translation gives CASSTHSATNEKLFF.

The chain is built from TRBV5-4 and TRBJ2-3; 9 bases line up with TRBD2. There are 16 residues in the CDR3. Trimming at V came to 2 bases and at J to 7 bases, leaving 11 bases not matched to a gene. Looked up from germline, CDR1 is SGHNT and CDR2 is YYREEE (reference sequence). DNA of the CDR3: TGTGCCAGCAGCTTATCCTTAGCGGGAGTTAGGTATACGCAGTATTTT. Its protein product is CASSLSLAGVRYTQYF.

This clone was picked up a small number of times. The CDR3 bases are TGTGCCAGCAGCTTAGGGACTCTCGCGGGCACAGATACGCAGTATTTT. Translated, it gives CASSLGTLAGTDTQYF. The chain uses TRBV11-2 and TRBJ2-3; a weak D match, TRBD2 (5 bases). CDR1 is SGHAT, CDR2 FQNNGV, per germline. This CDR3 contains 16 residues. V was pared by 1 base and J by 1 base, with 12 bases between. Using reference TRBV11-2 and TRBJ2-3 for the parts outside the CDR3, the full variable domain is EAGVAQSPRYKIIEKRQSVAFWCNPISGHATLYWYQQILGQGPKLLIQFQNNGVVDDSQLPKDRFSAERLKGVDSTLKIQPAKLEDSAVYLCASSLGTLAGTDTQYFGPGTRLTVL.

The chain uses TRBV7-2 and TRBJ2-7; the match to TRBD1 covers 7 bases. Germline CDR1 reads SGHTA; CDR2 reads FQGNSA. After removal of 5 bases from V and 1 base from J, the junction contained 2 bases not matched to a gene. This CDR3 is 13 amino acids long. For the CDR3, the DNA is TGTGCCAGCAGCGGGGGACAGTCCTACGAGCAGTACTTC. Its protein is CASSGGQSYEQYF.

The J gene is TRBJ1-6, the V gene TRBV7-3, with 7 positions matching TRBD1. V shed 3 bases, J shed 6 bases, and the junction held 5 bases outside the gene matches. Looked up from germline, CDR1 is SGHTA and CDR2 is FQGTGA. The CDR3 totals 15 residues. Written as DNA, the CDR3 is TGTGCCAGCAGCTTGGGGGCAGGGGGTAATTCACCCCTCCACTTT. Its translation is CASSLGAGGNSPLHF.

The chain employs TRBV4-3 and TRBJ2-7, with 9 bases lining up with TRBD1. Germline V gives CDR1 LGHNA, CDR2 YSLEER. The V segment lost 0 bases and the J segment 6 bases; nucleotides outside the gene matches: 24. CDR3 size: 21 residues. The CDR3 sequence: CASSQDIGLSIGTGKMGEQYF. CDR3 DNA sequence: TGCGCCAGCAGCCAAGATATCGGCCTTTCAATCGGGACAGGGAAAATGGGCGAGCAGTACTTC.